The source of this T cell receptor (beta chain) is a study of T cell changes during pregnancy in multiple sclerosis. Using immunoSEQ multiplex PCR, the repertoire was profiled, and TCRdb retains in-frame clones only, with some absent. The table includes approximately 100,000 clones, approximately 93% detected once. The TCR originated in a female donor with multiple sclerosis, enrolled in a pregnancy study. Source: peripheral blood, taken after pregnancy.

For the CDR3, the DNA is TGTGCCAGCAAAGCGGGGGTCCTCTACAATGAGCAGTTCTTC. Protein: CASKAGVLYNEQFF. The chain combines TRBV6-5 with TRBJ2-1, with 8 positions matching TRBD2. V shed 7 bases and J 3 bases; nucleotides not matched to a gene: 5. Germline V lookup: CDR1 MNHEY, CDR2 SVGAGI. The CDR3 length is 14 residues.